The clone carrying this TCR beta chain appeared once. What it binds is unknown. Second-dose timings of about 4 or about 12 weeks were pooled. Here immunoSEQ multiplex PCR was the method, and the copy in TCRdb shows in-frame clones only, minus some. The sample holds around 150,000 clones, just over 90% seen once. The J segment lost 2 bases and the V segment lost 3 bases, leaving 9 bases of the junction unmatched. Germline lookup yields CDR1 SGHDT and CDR2 YYEEEE. CDR3 size: 16 residues. The source of the sample is a study of T cell responses to AZD1222 COVID-19 vaccine. Study outcomes and limitations: Only six AZD1222 recipients tested seropositive at baseline.

This sample comprised peripheral blood, obtained 28 days after the second AZD1222 dose. The receptor was derived from an adult who received the AZD1222 COVID-19 vaccine. The gene calls are TRBV5-6 and TRBJ2-5; 8 positions match TRBD1. The DNA for the CDR3 is TGTGCCAGCAGCTCCCAGGGGGACAGGCAACAAGAGACCCAGTACTTC. Encoded protein: CASSSQGDRQQETQYF. Looking up the rest from reference TRBV5-6 and TRBJ2-5 gives the full variable domain: DAGVTQSPTHLIKTRGQQVTLRCSPKSGHDTVSWYQQALGQGPQFIFQYYEEEERQRGNFPDRFSGHQFPNYSSELNVNALLLGDSALYLCASSSQGDRQQETQYFGPGTRLLVL.